Only a few counts were recorded for the clone carrying this T cell receptor (beta chain). Its antigen is as yet unknown. The entry originates in a study of blood T cells in healthy people across ages. A second PCR, run for about 7 to 12 cycles, used a sample-barcoded 5' primer plus a J-beta primer mix. Each cDNA molecule was tagged by a template-switch adaptor that had 12 random nucleotides. No fewer than 3 million CDR3-containing paired-end reads came from each sample. In TCRdb, the 5' RACE reads were re-called with MiXCR into one record per CDR3 protein. Among fewer than 1,000,000 distinct CDR3 sequences listed, about 46% were seen once. Germline CDR1 is SGHTA and CDR2 is FQGNSA. The CDR3 contains 16 residues. The V end lost 0 bases, the J end lost 0 bases, and 12 bases lay between the germline ends. Points from the study as a whole: A roughly linear age-dependent decrease characterized TCR beta diversity per million T cells.

This clonotype was obtained from a man older than 75 in good health. The V and J genes are TRBV7-2 and TRBJ2-7; tentatively, D is TRBD2 (5 bases). Sample: blood. CDR3 sequence: CASSLAGRGFSYEQYF. The CDR3 DNA reads as TGTGCCAGCAGCTTAGCGGGCCGGGGATTCTCCTACGAGCAGTACTTC.